Following are 30 T cell receptor beta chains from one sample sequenced in a study of T cells in Graves' hyperthyroidism and ophthalmopathy. Researchers amplified the TCR beta CDR3 regions from RNA transcripts. When the TCR CDR3 underwent first-round RT-PCR, the HTBI primer set was used. TCRdb re-called the multiplex PCR reads with MiXCR, one entry per CDR3 protein. The sample gives approximately 600,000 distinct CDR3 sequences, 14% of which show up once; roughly 7% is in the top ten. The material sequenced was blood. These receptors all come from a woman in her late teens or twenties with Graves' ophthalmopathy.

A few counts support this clonotype. The chain carries TRBV20-1 and TRBJ1-5, with D tentatively TRBD1 (5 bases). CDR1 is DFQATT, CDR2 SNEGSKA, per germline (reference sequence). This CDR3 is 17 amino acids long. Deletions cut 4 bases from V and 2 bases from J, with 21 bases between. CDR3 sequence: CSATDRLGSGGNQPQHF. The CDR3 DNA reads TGCAGTGCTACGGATAGATTAGGCTCGGGGGGCAATCAGCCCCAGCATTTT.

The chain employs TRBV2 and TRBJ2-1, with 7 bases matching TRBD2. Germline CDR1 reads SNHLY; CDR2 reads FYNNEI. The CDR3 runs 16 residues. Losses at the gene ends were 7 bases for V and 2 bases for J; bases not matched to a gene: 11. The CDR3 sequence is CASITLASGAYNEQFF. The CDR3 nucleotides read TGTGCCAGCATAACGTTGGCTAGCGGAGCCTACAATGAGCAGTTCTTC.

The table lists this clonotype with a few counts. V usage is TRBV3-1 and J usage is TRBJ2-5, with 14 bases matching TRBD2. The germline V gene encodes CDR1 LGHDT and CDR2 YNNKEL (reference sequence). V was pared by 0 bases and J by 5 bases, with 8 bases of the junction left unmatched. This CDR3 is built from 18 residues. This chain's CDR3 is CASSQDWTSGRPGETQYF. Here the CDR3 DNA reads TGTGCCAGCAGCCAAGATTGGACTAGCGGGAGGCCGGGTGAGACCCAGTACTTC.

In this sample, this clonotype turned up a few times. The chain is built from TRBV28 and TRBJ1-2; no firm D call. The CDR3 sequence is 14 residues long. From germline, CDR1 is MDHEN and CDR2 SYDVKM. V lost 7 bases, J lost 8 bases, and 20 bases lay in between. CDR3: CASTSGPLFSGYTF. CDR3 nucleotides: TGTGCCAGCACCTCGGGCCCGTTATTTTCAGGCTACACCTTC.

The table lists this clonotype with many counts. V and J are TRBV27 and TRBJ2-1, with D maybe TRBD2 (6 bases). The CDR3 sequence is 15 residues long. Germline-derived CDR1 and CDR2 are MNHEY and SMNVEV (reference sequence). V lost 3 bases to trimming and J lost 12 bases, with 21 bases between them. The CDR3 DNA reads as TGTGCCAGCAGTTTTAGCGGTGGGACCAGAGTGGGGCAGTTCTTC. Translating it yields CASSFSGGTRVGQFF.

The chain has TRBV7-2 and TRBJ1-5; 8 bases are shared with TRBD1. This CDR3 is 18 amino acids long. With V trimmed by 3 bases and J by 0 bases, 10 bases remained unmatched. Germline V lookup: CDR1 SGHTA, CDR2 FQGNSA. The CDR3 spells CASSFSGTGDYSNQPQHF. CDR3 DNA sequence: TGTGCCAGCAGCTTTTCCGGGACAGGTGATTATAGCAATCAGCCCCAGCATTTT.

In its sample, this clonotype was seen many times. The chain recombines TRBV7-2 with TRBJ2-7, with D possibly being TRBD2 (6 bases). CDR3 length: 15 residues. The V gene lost 3 bases and the J gene lost 10 bases, with 22 bases spanning the gap. CDR1 is SGHTA and CDR2 is FQGNSA in the germline V gene. The CDR3 DNA reads TGTGCCAGCAGCTTTGGTGCCGGCGGAGGGGCCCTACAGTACTTC. Encoded protein: CASSFGAGGGALQYF.

The sample holds many counts of this clonotype. V is TRBV9 and J is TRBJ1-2; TRBD1 aligns across 9 bases. The CDR3 has 14 amino acids. Looked up from germline, CDR1 is SGDLS and CDR2 is YYNGEE. With V trimmed by 3 bases and J by 6 bases, 6 bases remained unmatched. The CDR3: CASSDGQGSNGYTF. The CDR3 bases are TGTGCCAGCAGCGACGGACAGGGGTCTAATGGCTACACCTTC.

A few counts support this clonotype. The chain has TRBV29-1 and TRBJ2-3; no reliable D call. Germline V gene data show CDR1 as SQVTM and CDR2 as ANQGSEA. Trimming took off 0 bases at V and 0 bases at J, with 13 bases between the two ends. The CDR3 loop spans 16 amino acids. In DNA form, the CDR3 reads TGCAGCGTTGAAGAATGGACGGCAAGTAGCACAGATACGCAGTATTTT. Protein: CSVEEWTASSTDTQYF.

The sample holds many counts of this clonotype. In DNA form, the CDR3 reads TGTGCTAGTGGTTTGGGAGGATCGGGACTAGTCACAGATACGCAGTATTTT. Its translation: CASGLGGSGLVTDTQYF. The rearrangement links TRBV12-5 to TRBJ2-3; TRBD2 matches at 8 bases. CDR1 and CDR2 from the germline V gene are LGHNT and FRNRAP. CDR3 length: 17 amino acids. With 1 base clipped from V and 2 bases from J, the junction kept 8 bases outside the gene matches.

This clonotype appeared many times. This chain uses TRBV20-1 with TRBJ1-1; TRBD1 is a possible D gene (6 bases). CDR3 length: 13 residues. Trimming left V 0 bases short and J 5 bases short, with 10 bases between. Germline lookup yields CDR1 DFQATT and CDR2 SNEGSKA (reference sequence). CDR3 DNA: TGCAGTGCTAGAGAAGGGGGAAGAACTGAAGCTTTCTTT. It encodes CSAREGGRTEAFF.

This clonotype was picked up many times. This chain links TRBV9 with TRBJ2-1; 8 nucleotides line up with TRBD1. V lost 5 bases and J lost 0; bases outside the gene matches: 4. The CDR3 extends over 15 amino acids. From germline, CDR1 is SGDLS and CDR2 YYNGEE. As DNA, the CDR3 is TGTGCCAGCAGTGTCGGACAGGGCTCCTACAATGAGCAGTTCTTC. Its translation: CASSVGQGSYNEQFF.

On this clonotype itself: It may be a read error: a sequence one base away is much more abundant. V is TRBV7-2 and J is TRBJ2-3; maybe TRBD1 (6 bases). CDR1 and CDR2 (germline): SGHTA, FQGNSA. The CDR3 contains 14 residues. Between the trimmed V and J ends, which lost 4 bases and 0 bases, there was a span of 8 bases. The CDR3 region is CASSYGQSTDTQYF. Here the CDR3 DNA reads TGTGCCAGCAGCTACGGACAGAGCACAGATACGCAGTATTTT.

This clonotype showed up just a few times. A read error may account for a junction end that differs from germline. This chain joins TRBV5-1 and TRBJ1-1; D gene unclear. The germline gives CDR1 SGHRS, CDR2 YFSETQ. This CDR3 has 13 residues. The CDR3 loop is CASSLRVNTEASF. In DNA form, the CDR3 reads TGCGCCAGCAGCTTAAGGGTGAACACTGAAGCTTCCTTT.

This clonotype has a handful of counts. The CDR3 is CASSPLLAAGELFF. The CDR3 nucleotides are TGTGCCAGCAGCCCCCTTCTAGCGGCCGGGGAGCTGTTTTTT. This chain connects TRBV27 to TRBJ2-2; 7 nucleotides align to TRBD2. J gave up 6 bases and V 6 bases, and 7 bases lay outside the gene matches. The CDR3 covers 14 residues. Germline V gives CDR1 MNHEY, CDR2 SMNVEV (reference sequence).

The V call is TRBV19, the J call TRBJ2-6; D possibly matches TRBD1 or TRBD2 (5 bases each). There are 14 residues in the CDR3. In germline, CDR1 is LNHDA, CDR2 SQIVND (reference sequence). V was trimmed by 8 bases and J by 4 bases, leaving 12 bases between them. The CDR3 protein is CASGSGTGANVLTF. The DNA for the CDR3 is TGTGCCAGTGGTTCAGGGACCGGGGCCAACGTCCTGACTTTC.

This clonotype was detected many times. V and J are TRBV6-1 and TRBJ1-1, with TRBD1 as a possible D gene (5 bases). V was pared by 3 bases and J by 7 bases, with 9 bases between. CDR1 MNHNS and CDR2 SASEGT come from the germline V gene. This CDR3 is 12 amino acids long. The CDR3 DNA sequence: TGTGCCAGCAGTGACAGACAGTTTGAAGCTTTCTTT. Protein sequence: CASSDRQFEAFF.

With regard to this clonotype: A single base separates this from a much larger clone, so it may be a read error. The chain recombines TRBV27 with TRBJ1-6; no clear D. This CDR3 spans 15 amino acids. Germline values: CDR1 MNHEY, CDR2 SMNVEV (reference sequence). The CDR3 region is CASTLLGSGNSPLYF. The CDR3 DNA is TGTGCCAGCACATTACTCGGTTCCGGTAATTCACCCCTCTACTTT.

This clonotype was detected ten times or more. The V and J genes are TRBV7-8 and TRBJ1-5; D is possibly TRBD1 (6 bases). The CDR3 runs to 15 residues. The ends were cut back, 0 bases at V and 6 bases at J, with 12 bases in the middle. Germline CDR1 is SGHVS and CDR2 is FQNEAQ. CDR3 amino acids: CASSLARGAGQPQHF. DNA for the CDR3: TGTGCCAGCAGCTTAGCTCGGGGGGCCGGTCAGCCCCAGCATTTT.

This clonotype was seen a single time. The J gene is TRBJ2-7, the V gene TRBV6-5; possibly TRBD1 for D (5 bases). V gave up 2 bases and J gave up 2 bases, with 10 bases separating them. The CDR3 length is 14 residues. Germline V CDR1 and CDR2: MNHEY, SVGAGI. This CDR3 reads CASSYTGPPYEQYF. The CDR3 DNA reads as TGTGCCAGCAGTTACACAGGACCCCCCTACGAGCAGTACTTC.

This clonotype was detected a few times. This chain links TRBV14 with TRBJ2-5; D is unresolved. The CDR3 has 13 residues. The germline V and J ends were trimmed by 0 bases and 5 bases, with 7 bases remaining between them. The germline CDR1 and CDR2 sequences are SGHDN and FVKESK. The CDR3 loop is CASSQDLLETQYF. DNA of the CDR3: TGTGCCAGCAGCCAAGATCTCTTGGAGACCCAGTACTTC.

A word on this clonotype: A single base separates this from a much larger clone, so it may be a read error. The CDR3 region is CASSPGTKVAGGLFF. In nucleotides, the CDR3 is TGTGCCAGCAGTCCCGGGACTAAGGTGGCCGGGGGGCTGTTTTTT. The J gene is TRBJ2-2, the V gene TRBV28; 7 bases match TRBD2. The CDR3 covers 15 residues. Germline V gene lookup returns CDR1 MDHEN and CDR2 SYDVKM.

This clonotype was picked up many times. The rearrangement uses TRBV2 and TRBJ2-3, with D tentatively TRBD1 (5 bases). This CDR3 contains 14 residues. CDR1 and CDR2 (germline): SNHLY, FYNNEI. Trimming took off 4 bases at V and 1 base at J, with 9 bases between the two ends. The DNA for the CDR3 is TGTGCCAGCAGTGGGGAAGGGGGCACAGATACGCAGTATTTT. This encodes CASSGEGGTDTQYF.

This clonotype was observed at least ten times. The chain links TRBV7-2 to TRBJ2-7, with TRBD2 identical over 10 bases. The CDR3 has 14 amino acids. In germline, CDR1 is SGHTA, CDR2 FQGNSA. V lost 5 bases to trimming and J lost 4 bases; unmatched junction nucleotides: 5. The CDR3 spells CASSNPSGSYEQYF. The CDR3 DNA is TGTGCCAGCAGCAACCCTAGCGGGAGTTACGAGCAGTACTTC. The full variable domain, rest sourced from reference TRBV7-2 and TRBJ2-7, is GAGVSQSPSNKVTEKGKDVELRCDPISGHTALYWYRQSLGQGLEFLIYFQGNSAPDKSGLPSDRFSAERTGGSVSTLTIQRTQQEDSAVYLCASSNPSGSYEQYFGPGTRLTVT.

The chain uses TRBV9 and TRBJ2-7; TRBD2 is a possible D gene (5 bases). V lost 6 bases and J lost 2, with 15 bases in between. Germline V gives CDR1 SGDLS, CDR2 YYNGEE. The CDR3 is made up of 14 amino acids. The CDR3 protein is CASNQEGRAYEQYF. CDR3 nucleotides: TGTGCCAGCAACCAAGAAGGGAGAGCCTACGAGCAGTACTTC.

The J gene is TRBJ1-5, the V gene TRBV18; perhaps TRBD1 as D (5 bases). The CDR3 consists of 16 residues. Germline assignment: CDR1 KGHSH and CDR2 LQKENI. The V end was cut by 2 bases, the J end by 5 bases, with 16 bases between. Here the CDR3 reads CASSPISLGGDQPQHF. In DNA form, the CDR3 reads TGTGCCAGCTCACCAATTAGCCTTGGGGGGGATCAGCCCCAGCATTTT.

The rearrangement uses TRBV12-3 or TRBV12-4 and TRBJ2-4; TRBD2 matches 10 bases. The CDR3 is 17 residues long. V lost 3 bases, J lost 0 bases, and 5 bases stayed unmatched. The CDR3 here is CASSFLTSGLAKNIQYF. In DNA form, the CDR3 reads TGTGCCAGCAGTTTTTTGACTAGCGGGTTAGCCAAAAACATTCAGTACTTC.

This clonotype was observed at least ten times. The V gene is TRBV6-2 or TRBV6-3, the J gene TRBJ1-5; TRBD1 agrees at 8 bases. After removal of 1 base from V and 5 bases from J, the junction contained 16 bases not matched to a gene. The V gene's germline CDR1 is MNHEY and CDR2 SVGEGT. This CDR3 has 19 amino acids. For the CDR3, the DNA is TGTGCCAGCAGTTACTTAACGGATCAGGACAGGGATCTTGATCAGCCCCAGCATTTT. Protein sequence: CASSYLTDQDRDLDQPQHF.

This clonotype was seen at least ten times. The V and J genes are TRBV5-1 and TRBJ1-2; TRBD1 might be the D (5 bases). Germline values: CDR1 SGHRS, CDR2 YFSETQ. The CDR3 sequence is 14 residues long. V was shortened by 4 bases and J by 8 bases, with 18 bases between the two germline ends. CDR3 nucleotide sequence: TGCGCCAGCAGCGGATGGGACGGCGGTCGAGGCTACACCTTC. This translates into CASSGWDGGRGYTF. Looking up the rest from reference TRBV5-1 and TRBJ1-2 gives the full variable domain: KAGVTQTPRYLIKTRGQQVTLSCSPISGHRSVSWYQQTPGQGLQFLFEYFSETQRNKGNFPGRFSGRQFSNSRSEMNVSTLELGDSALYLCASSGWDGGRGYTFGSGTRLTVV.

This clonotype has a count of ten or more. The chain joins TRBV28 to TRBJ1-2; D unresolved. V lost 2 bases, J lost 6 bases, and 7 bases lay in between. Germline V gives CDR1 MDHEN, CDR2 SYDVKM. The CDR3 consists of 12 residues. The CDR3 here is CASSLRVNGYTF. The DNA for the CDR3 is TGTGCCAGCAGTTTACGGGTTAATGGCTACACCTTC.